Described below is a single T cell receptor beta chain sequence and its context. This clone was seen a few times. What this receptor recognizes is not known. No much larger clonotype is one base removed from it; base qualities were not supplied. CDR3 length: 14 amino acids, cysteine to phenylalanine. The entry retains the CDR3 DNA only, 42 bases that are in frame from base 1. The trim is 7 bases for V and 1 base for J, with a gap of 13 bases between the germline ends. As encoded in the germline V gene (reference sequence), CDR1 is MNHNY while CDR2 is SVGAGI. Library creation used the immunoSEQ multiplex PCR assay. For the multiplex PCR, a mixture combining 60 forward primers for TCR Vbeta segments and 13 reverse primers for TCR Jbeta segments was used. A multiplex PCR assay on genomic DNA amplified the CDR3 region of rearranged TCR beta genes. On the Illumina HiSeq System, the amplified TCR beta libraries were sequenced as 87-base-pair reads. In the source study's methods: In a later analysis, 77 million or so unique TCR beta chains were counted across the approximately 640 repertoires, and about 9.9 million of these chains were shared by at least two donors. A nearest-neighbor algorithm error-corrected the raw reads and collapsed the reads into unique sequences, merging closely related sequences to remove PCR and sequencing errors. CDR3 sequences were aligned to IMGT reference sequences to assign V, D and J gene segments. For a sequence to be retained, a match of at least six nucleotides was required to both a V gene segment and a J gene segment. Rearrangements were classified as productive when the CDR3 lacked stop codons and remained in frame with V and J, and all other rearrangements were classified as non-productive. Following IMGT convention, CDR3 was defined as the stretch from the second conserved V-encoded cysteine to the conserved J-encoded phenylalanine. The earlier analysis of about 590 of the donors excluded sequences that lacked an unambiguous match to a single V gene segment. An earlier analysis of a few hundred of the donors classified V segments as functional when productive rearrangements were above 56.7% and as segregating when the standard deviation between donors was above 5%. A statistical classification framework was built to diagnose cytomegalovirus status from the catalog of TCR beta chain sequences. A later analysis assigned V and J genes by comparing TCR nucleotide sequences with IMGT/GENE-DB human TR gene sequences. A later analysis assigned CDR3 sequences and most-parsimonious VDJ recombination scenarios with the TCRdist pipeline. A later analysis defined each TCR beta chain by its CDR3 amino acid sequence plus V-gene family, and excluded reads lacking a unique V-gene family. As a way to deal with suspected cross-contamination and a sequencing artifact, a later analysis dropped roughly 600 nucleotide sequences that were highly shared and had low generation probability. For each public chain, a later analysis derived a clonal expansion index from normalized ranks of inferred template counts within each repertoire. In a later analysis, generation probabilities were computed with a VDJ recombination model fitted to out-of-frame rearrangements, and the resulting probabilities were checked against IGoR. In a later analysis, TCR-TCR, TCR-HLA and TCR-CMV co-occurrence was scored with hypergeometric tests, and a repertoire-size bias correction was applied to TCR pairs. False discovery rates were estimated in a later analysis by permuting HLA or CMV assignments 20 times. In a later analysis, co-occurring TCRs were grouped using DBSCAN, with TCRdist sequence similarity added in when clustering inside HLA-allele-positive subsets. For co-occurrence clustering, repertoires with fewer than 30,000 or more than 120,000 public chains were excluded, along with four or five repertoires with anomalous nucleotide sharing. TCRdb stores this immuneACCESS table with in-frame sequences only. Part of the clones is absent; in the studies checked, under half of the shortfall reflects unresolved V genes, and no reason is known for the rest. D and trimming were read from the DNA, whereas the V and J calls and clone size are those reported in that table. For this sample the table gives about 180,000 clones, of which roughly 75% were detected only once. 5.7% of the sample rests with the top ten.

The cohort comprised several hundred healthy bone marrow donors. All cohort members were sampled while nominally healthy, although unrecorded immune exposures were likely present. The donor was CMV seronegative and belonged to the group of over 300 seronegative cohort members. Each donor provided a peripheral blood sample, and peripheral blood mononuclear cells were used for TCR beta sequencing. The Qiagen DNeasy Blood Extraction Kit was used to extract genomic DNA from the blood cell samples. This sample was taken from a study of cytomegalovirus exposure and HLA in healthy donors (dated by TCRdb to about 2017). Broadly, across the study: An earlier analysis of approximately 550 of the donors reported about 250 Gb of sequence data and 100 million to 130 million unique TCR beta sequences from about 179 million T cells. Across about 380 genotyped donors of the cohort, an average of roughly 250,000 unique TCR beta nucleotide sequences per donor were sequenced, and about a sixth of those sequences were non-productive. All discovery cohort repertoires had been generated on a single sequencing platform. Alongside the repertoire data, information on donor age, sex, ethnicity and CMV serostatus was compiled. An early release covering about 600 HLA-typed donors comprised about 290 gigabases of sequencing data and approximately 85 million unique TCR sequences. A later analysis re-examined previously published TCR beta repertoires from about 670 donors and added high-resolution HLA genotyping to investigate patterns of TCR occurrence. The number of typed donors differed by locus: roughly 629-630 for A, B, C, DRB1 and DQB1; approximately 540 for DQA1; approximately 600 for DPA1; and approximately 450 for DPB1. A later genetic analysis took genome-wide SNP genotypes for about three fifths of the 666 donors and used that subset as a discovery cohort. The study combined high-throughput TCR immunosequencing, statistical association of individual TCRs with disease status, and machine learning to predict cytomegalovirus infection status. The study was designed to test whether signatures of past pathogen exposure could be identified by cataloging public T cell receptors. To decide whether each TCR beta V gene segment behaved as functional or pseudogenic, an earlier analysis of approximately 620 of the donors relied on high-throughput TCR beta sequencing. Of the approximately 400 genotyped donors, roughly 85% fell in the genetic ancestry cluster associated with self-reported Caucasian donors. Both class I and class II loci were covered by HLA typing, at four-digit resolution. A separate validation cohort of 100 to 150 different subjects was used in addition to the approximately 610-subject first cohort. The study used immunosequencing to profile the T cell repertoires of several hundred subjects and linked those repertoires to cytomegalovirus serostatus. Rather than drawing on any new phenotypic data, the later analysis identified candidate immune exposures from TCR beta sequences and the way those sequences occurred across donors. Four or five DR-DQ haplotypes were handled as single units for association and clustering because linkage in the cohort was strong. General study outcomes and caveats: An earlier analysis of approximately 590 of the donors showed that most TCR beta V segments appeared in productive rearrangements either about 87% or about 30% of the time, which broadly matched IMGT annotations. In a later genetic analysis, fewer N-insertions in productive TCRs were reported among donors in an Asian-associated ancestry cluster than the 666-donor mean. This cohort had only TCR beta chains sequenced, and the lack of alpha or paired-chain data limited which features could be detected. According to a later analysis, TCR association rates differed among HLA loci, with DRB1 alleles showing the most associated TCRs and HLA-C alleles showing the fewest. A further reported finding was that TCR beta sequences accurately predicted the HLA-A and HLA-B alleles for most subjects in the first cohort. Some IMGT-functional V segments, including TRBV6-2 and TRBV6-3, could not be told apart with the 87-base-pair reads, so those segments were excluded. Across donors, most TCR sequences were observed very rarely, whereas some public TCRs were present in many individuals. According to a later analysis, parvovirus B19, influenza, CMV and Epstein-Barr virus appeared linked to several top co-occurrence clusters. A later genetic analysis associated a missense DCLRE1C variant with V-gene and J-gene trimming of TCR beta chains, and an independent cohort replicated the association. CMV serostatus was the only immune exposure information available for the cohort. A few of the identified cytomegalovirus-associated TCR beta chains were confirmed in vitro to be specific for cytomegalovirus antigens. A later analysis found that most CMV-associated TCR beta chains appeared HLA-restricted, with HLA associations seemingly driven largely by CMV exposure. The presence/absence analyses assumed that sequencing depth was roughly uniform across donors, and that assumption may not be true. In a later analysis, HLA-associated TCR beta chains were found to be more clonally expanded and to have lower generation probabilities than equally common non-associated chains. The study gave a list of under 200 TCR beta chains associated with cytomegalovirus. The authors suggested that the approach could potentially be generalized to other disease states and immunological phenotypes. Cytomegalovirus status was reported to be diagnosed by the classifier with high specificity and sensitivity in both the original and validation cohorts. Assigning TCR associations to individual alleles was difficult when HLA alleles, especially DR and DQ, strongly co-occurred. In a later analysis, around 17,000 TCR beta sequences were associated with specific HLA alleles at a false discovery rate of 0.05. Over 15 rarely observed V segments, including chromosome 9 orphons, were excluded from the earlier analysis of a few hundred of the donors because counts were too low. Because HLA typing was missing for some donors at each locus, association tests included only the typed subset. A cluster of highly shared sequence variants was judged likely to represent a technical artifact of the sequencing pipeline. Linkage disequilibrium might explain the correlated functional status among segregating V segments, but an unknown experimental factor could not be excluded.

The sequenced sample consisted of PBMCs. This TCR was sampled from a man in his forties in good health and CMV-seronegative. The chain joins TRBV6-6 to TRBJ1-1; the D gene is perhaps TRBD1, on 5 matching bases. In nucleotides, the sequence is TGTGCCAGCACCGGAGGGGACCGGAACACTGAAGCTTTCTTT. Translation gives CASTGGDRNTEAFF.